The 18 T cell receptor beta chains presented below share a single source sample, sequenced in a study of control samples from healthy donors and cancer patients. The assay was immunoSEQ multiplex PCR, and TCRdb's table has in-frame clones only and misses some. The sample carries about 79,000 clones, roughly 93% recorded once. The sequenced sample was PBMCs. These receptors were collected from a woman in her forties with lung cancer.

The chain joins TRBV5-1 to TRBJ1-1, with D tentatively TRBD1 (5 bases). The CDR3 contains 12 residues. Germline V gene lookup returns CDR1 SGHRS and CDR2 YFSETQ. V was pared by 5 bases and J by 5 bases, with 10 bases between. Written as DNA, the CDR3 is TGCGCCAGCAGGAGGGAGGGGACTGAAGCTTTCTTT. Protein: CASRREGTEAFF. Supplemented by reference TRBV5-1 and TRBJ1-1, the full variable domain reads KAGVTQTPRYLIKTRGQQVTLSCSPISGHRSVSWYQQTPGQGLQFLFEYFSETQRNKGNFPGRFSGRQFSNSRSEMNVSTLELGDSALYLCASRREGTEAFFGQGTRLTVV.

In its sample, this clone was seen once. V usage is TRBV15 and J usage is TRBJ2-3; no clear D gene. Germline CDR1 and CDR2: LNHNV and YYDKDF (reference sequence). The CDR3 consists of 12 residues. V was trimmed by 1 base and J by 15 bases, leaving 14 bases between them. The CDR3 sequence is CATSRGRAHLYF. The CDR3 nucleotides are TGTGCCACCAGCAGAGGCCGGGCACACTTATATTTT.

This chain links TRBV6-4 with TRBJ1-1, with D unclear. CDR3 length: 13 residues. V lost 0 bases and J lost 1, with 3 bases in between. CDR1 and CDR2 from the germline V gene are MRHNA and SNTAGT. CDR3 amino acids: CASSDSGNTEAFF. In DNA, the CDR3 is TGTGCCAGCAGTGACTCTGGGAACACTGAAGCTTTCTTT.

The chain uses TRBV6-5 and TRBJ2-1; D not certain. V was trimmed by 5 bases and J by 3 bases, leaving 2 bases between them. The CDR3 is made up of 11 amino acids. Germline CDR1 and CDR2: MNHEY and SVGAGI. Written as DNA, the CDR3 is TGTGCCAGCAGTAACTACAATGAGCAGTTCTTC. It specifies CASSNYNEQFF.

The chain carries TRBV28 and TRBJ2-7; D is perhaps TRBD1 or TRBD2 (5 bases each). Deletions cut 6 bases from V and 0 bases from J, with 9 bases between. Germline CDR1 reads MDHEN; CDR2 reads SYDVKM. The CDR3 runs to 13 residues. CDR3 in DNA: TGTGCCAGCAGGGGGGAGAGCTCCTACGAGCAGTACTTC. It yields the protein CASRGESSYEQYF.

V is TRBV6-5 and J is TRBJ1-1; 7 bases match TRBD1. The CDR3 covers 13 residues. In germline, CDR1 is MNHEY, CDR2 SVGAGI. The J segment lost 3 bases and the V segment lost 10 bases, leaving 8 bases of the junction unmatched. The CDR3 sequence is CATPTGKDTEAFF. CDR3 bases: TGTGCCACCCCGACAGGGAAGGACACTGAAGCTTTCTTT.

V is TRBV5-1 and J is TRBJ1-2; tentatively, D is TRBD1 (6 bases). Trimming took 4 bases from V and 4 from J, leaving 14 bases between them. CDR3 size: 14 residues. The germline CDR1 and CDR2 sequences are SGHRS and YFSETQ. For the CDR3, the DNA is TGCGCCAGCAGCCCGGGACAAGTAATCTATGGCTACACCTTC. It encodes CASSPGQVIYGYTF.

V is TRBV5-4 and J is TRBJ1-1; 7 bases agree with TRBD1. From germline, CDR1 is SGHNT and CDR2 YYREEE (reference sequence). V shed 5 bases, J shed 6 bases, and the junction held 16 bases outside the gene matches. CDR3 length: 16 residues. The CDR3, as DNA: TGTGCCAGCAGGAGGGGCAGGGGGGCCGTGACGGCTGAAGCTTTCTTT. Translation gives CASRRGRGAVTAEAFF.

This rearrangement joins TRBV19 to TRBJ2-3, with D maybe TRBD2 (6 bases). CDR1 and CDR2 (germline): LNHDA, SQIVND (reference sequence). Trimming removed 1 base from V and 1 base from J, with 15 bases in between. The CDR3 has 17 amino acids. CDR3 in DNA: TGTGCCAGTAGTATAGGTAGGGTTAGCGGACGCACAGATACGCAGTATTTT. Translation gives CASSIGRVSGRTDTQYF.

This chain links TRBV19 with TRBJ2-2; D is uncertain. The CDR3 is made up of 16 amino acids. CDR1 is LNHDA and CDR2 is SQIVND in the germline V gene (reference sequence). Deletions cut 7 bases from V and 7 bases from J, with 22 bases between. This CDR3 reads CASTGWSWVNGGELFF. CDR3 sequence (DNA): TGTGCCAGTACTGGGTGGAGCTGGGTTAATGGCGGGGAGCTGTTTTTT.

The gene calls are TRBV28 and TRBJ2-7; 9 bases agree with TRBD2. This CDR3 contains 15 residues. CDR1 and CDR2 from the germline V gene are MDHEN and SYDVKM. J gave up 1 base and V 6 bases, and 7 bases lay outside the gene matches. CDR3 nucleotide sequence: TGTGCCAGCAGCACAGCGGGGGGAGCATCCTACGAGCAGTACTTC. Encoded protein: CASSTAGGASYEQYF.

The chain joins TRBV13 to TRBJ1-1, with a tentative D call TRBD1 (5 bases). The germline gives CDR1 PRHDT, CDR2 FYEKMQ (reference sequence). The CDR3 has 14 residues. Trimming pared 4 bases from V and 4 bases from J, leaving 13 bases between. CDR3 region: CASSSSPRATEAFF. The DNA for the CDR3 is TGTGCCAGCAGCTCCTCCCCCAGGGCCACTGAAGCTTTCTTT.

The chain joins TRBV25-1 to TRBJ2-1; the D gene is possibly TRBD2 (6 bases). V gave up 2 bases and J gave up 2 bases, with 10 bases separating them. Germline CDR1 and CDR2: MGHDK and SYGVNS. The CDR3 spans 15 residues. The CDR3 sequence: CASSEAAGPYNEQFF. The CDR3 DNA reads as TGTGCCAGCAGTGAAGCGGCGGGGCCCTACAATGAGCAGTTCTTC.

This clone was observed once. V and J are TRBV24-1 and TRBJ2-2; maybe TRBD2 (7 bases). CDR1 is KGHDR and CDR2 is SFDVKD in the germline V gene. Trimming removed 4 bases from V and 4 bases from J, with 12 bases in between. This CDR3 comprises 15 residues. The CDR3 coding sequence is TGTGCCACCAGTGACCCCGGGGGGCCCACCGGGGAGCTGTTTTTT. Protein: CATSDPGGPTGELFF.

This chain uses TRBV3-1 (or the pseudogene TRBV3-2) with TRBJ1-2, with a weak D call TRBD1 (5 bases). There are 14 residues in the CDR3. V shed 2 bases and J shed 10 bases, with 17 bases lying between them. CDR1 and CDR2 from the germline V gene are LGHDT and YNNKEL (reference sequence). The CDR3 DNA follows: TGTGCCAGCAGCCAACGGACGGGGGGAGATGCCTACACCTTC. It specifies CASSQRTGGDAYTF.

V is TRBV12-3 or TRBV12-4 and J is TRBJ2-7; no clear D. The CDR3 is 12 residues long. With 5 bases removed from V and 3 bases from J, the gap between germline ends came to 8 bases. The CDR3 coding sequence is TGTGCCAGCAGTCTGACTGACTACGAGCAGTACTTC. It is translated as CASSLTDYEQYF.

The V and J genes are TRBV5-6 and TRBJ1-5; D gene ambiguous. There are 15 residues in the CDR3. With 0 bases removed from V and 2 bases from J, the gap between germline ends came to 9 bases. Germline lookup yields CDR1 SGHDT and CDR2 YYEEEE. This chain's CDR3 is CASSLGGFGNQPQHF. The DNA of the CDR3 is TGTGCCAGCAGCTTGGGAGGTTTTGGCAATCAGCCCCAGCATTTT.

The table lists this clone with a few counts. V is TRBV30 and J is TRBJ2-5, with D tentatively TRBD2 (6 bases). Per germline, CDR1 GTSNPN and CDR2 SVGIG (reference sequence). The CDR3 contains 13 residues. The V and J ends lost 1 base and 5 bases respectively, with 11 bases between them. CDR3 sequence reads: CAWSAEGLETQYF. Here the CDR3 DNA reads TGTGCCTGGAGTGCGGAGGGTTTGGAGACCCAGTACTTC.